The next 4 T cell receptor beta chains were all read from a single sample in a study of T cells after yellow fever vaccination. A single record per CDR3 protein comes from TCRdb applying MiXCR to the 5' RACE reads. The sample contains about 30,000 distinct CDR3 sequences, 4% to 4.5% of which appear only once. The sample here was CD8+ T cells sorted from PBMCs, taken 5 days after the yellow fever booster vaccination. The receptors originated from a man aged 25 to 40 who received the YFV17D yellow fever vaccine.

Many counts were recorded for this clonotype. J is TRBJ1-6 and V is TRBV4-2; TRBD1 aligns across 9 bases. CDR3 length: 15 residues. V was pared by 1 base and J by 5 bases, with 0 bases of the junction left unmatched. Germline V gene data show CDR1 as LGHNA and CDR2 as YNFKEQ. The CDR3: CASSQGTGDNSPLHF. For the CDR3, the DNA is TGTGCCAGCAGCCAAGGGACAGGGGATAATTCACCCCTCCACTTT.

This clonotype was observed a handful of times. The rearrangement uses TRBV27 and TRBJ1-5; TRBD1 might be the D (5 bases). CDR1 and CDR2 from the germline V gene are MNHEY and SMNVEV (reference sequence). Trimming removed 7 bases at V and 3 bases at J, with 10 bases between. The CDR3 has 13 amino acids. The CDR3 reads CASTTAPNQPQHF. CDR3 nucleotides: TGTGCCAGCACGACAGCCCCCAATCAGCCCCAGCATTTT.

This clonotype has at least ten counts. V and J are TRBV6-1 and TRBJ1-2; 7 nucleotides agree with TRBD1. V shed 10 bases, J shed 2 bases, and the junction held 7 bases outside the gene matches. The CDR3 is made up of 13 amino acids. Germline CDR1 and CDR2: MNHNS and SASEGT. CDR3 sequence: CAIAPGQNYGYTF. The CDR3 DNA follows: TGTGCCATCGCCCCGGGACAGAACTATGGCTACACCTTC.

The V gene is TRBV7-6, the J gene TRBJ2-7; 8 positions agree with TRBD1. In germline, CDR1 is SGHVS, CDR2 FNYEAQ. Trimming cost V 5 bases and J 7 bases; bases outside gene matches: 10. The CDR3 contains 14 residues. The CDR3 region is CASSGTGLSGEQYF. CDR3 coding DNA: TGTGCCAGCAGCGGGACAGGCCTTTCGGGTGAGCAGTACTTC.